These 10 T cell receptor beta chains originate from one sample sequenced in a study of breast tumors, draining lymph nodes, adjacent tissues. TCRdb recomputed calls from the multiplex PCR reads with MiXCR, one row per CDR3 protein. The table lists about 80,000 distinct CDR3 sequences, approximately 20% of them singletons. Axillary draining lymph nodes of breast cancer patients supplied the node samples. Sequenced sample: axillary lymph node tissue. These TCRs come from a female donor with breast cancer. Some clones in this sample may be carry-over from other donors' samples.

In its sample, this clonotype was seen many times. The rearrangement joins TRBV18 to TRBJ2-5; D is unclear. This CDR3 has 12 residues. Per the germline V gene, CDR1 is KGHSH and CDR2 is LQKENI. With 8 bases removed from V and 4 bases from J, the gap between germline ends came to 11 bases. The CDR3 DNA follows: TGTGCCAGCAGCCCCCTTGGAGAGACCCAGTACTTC. Residues: CASSPLGETQYF.

The sample holds many counts of this clonotype. CDR3 sequence (DNA): TGTGCCAGCAGTGACAGGAAAGGTCAGCCCCAGCATTTT. It specifies CASSDRKGQPQHF. The J gene is TRBJ1-5, the V gene TRBV6-4; D not resolved. Germline loops: CDR1 MRHNA, CDR2 SNTAGT. This CDR3 spans 13 amino acids. V was shortened by 2 bases and J by 6 bases, with 8 bases between the two germline ends.

The sample holds many counts of this clonotype. This chain uses TRBV7-9 with TRBJ1-3; D unresolved. Germline V gives CDR1 SEHNR, CDR2 FQNEAQ (reference sequence). This CDR3 spans 14 amino acids. V was cut by 0 bases and J by 4 bases, with 7 bases left in between. CDR3 sequence: CASSLALVGNTIYF. The DNA for the CDR3 is TGTGCCAGCAGCTTAGCCTTGGTAGGAAACACCATATATTTT.

This clonotype turned up a few times. The J gene is TRBJ2-6, the V gene TRBV5-1; the D is unclear. Trimming took off 0 bases at V and 4 bases at J, with 5 bases between the two ends. The CDR3 has 14 amino acids. Germline-derived CDR1 and CDR2 are SGHRS and YFSETQ. CDR3 nucleotides: TGCGCCAGCAGCTTGGTAGGAGGGGCCAACGTCCTGACTTTC. Translating it yields CASSLVGGANVLTF.

This chain uses TRBV5-4 with TRBJ2-5, with D possibly matching TRBD1 (7 bases). CDR3 length equals 14 residues. The V and J ends lost 7 bases and 3 bases respectively, with 16 bases between them. Germline CDR1 SGHNT, CDR2 YYREEE (reference sequence). The chain's CDR3 is CASGWRGPKETQYF. As DNA, the CDR3 is TGTGCCAGCGGGTGGAGGGGGCCCAAAGAGACCCAGTACTTC.

This clonotype was seen repeatedly, ten times or more. The gene calls are TRBV12-3 or TRBV12-4 and TRBJ2-3; D may be TRBD2 (5 bases). There are 14 residues in the CDR3. The V end was cut by 6 bases, the J end by 0 bases, with 10 bases between. In DNA form, the CDR3 reads TGTGCCAGCAGCCTAAGCGGAAGCACAGATACGCAGTATTTT. It yields the protein CASSLSGSTDTQYF.

Many counts were recorded for this clonotype. V usage is TRBV20-1 and J usage is TRBJ1-5, with 10 bases lining up with TRBD1. The length of the CDR3 is 15 residues. Germline CDR1 DFQATT, CDR2 SNEGSKA (reference sequence). V was pared by 6 bases and J by 2 bases, with 7 bases of the junction left unmatched. CDR3 loop: CSANRDRGGNQPQHF. The CDR3 DNA sequence: TGCAGTGCGAACCGGGACAGGGGAGGCAATCAGCCCCAGCATTTT.

This clonotype was seen many times. In nucleotides, the CDR3 is TGTGCCACCAGCAGGGTAGGAGGGGATAGTACCTACGAGCAGTACTTC. Amino acids: CATSRVGGDSTYEQYF. The chain couples TRBV15 to TRBJ2-7, with D possibly being TRBD2 (6 bases). Trimming shortened V by 3 bases and J by 2 bases, and 17 bases separated the two germline ends. The germline CDR1 and CDR2 sequences are LNHNV and YYDKDF (reference sequence). The CDR3 is 16 amino acids.

This clonotype was detected many times. The chain combines TRBV20-1 with TRBJ2-1; D ambiguous. Between the trimmed V and J ends, which lost 0 bases and 8 bases, there was a span of 11 bases. Germline V gene sequence: CDR1 DFQATT, CDR2 SNEGSKA (reference sequence). The CDR3 totals 13 residues. CDR3 coding DNA: TGCAGTGCTAGAGATAGTGCAGTCGATGAGCAGTTCTTC. Translation: CSARDSAVDEQFF.

This clonotype has ten or more counts. The chain uses TRBV20-1 and TRBJ2-7; TRBD1 matches 7 bases. This CDR3 region has 12 residues. Looked up from germline, CDR1 is DFQATT and CDR2 is SNEGSKA (reference sequence). J lost 6 bases, V lost 3 bases, and 5 bases had no gene match. The CDR3 here is CSASPGQIEQYF. CDR3 nucleotides: TGCAGTGCTAGCCCGGGACAGATCGAGCAGTACTTC.